This paragraph reports one TCR beta chain. Clones were read by immunoSEQ multiplex PCR, and TCRdb kept only the in-frame ones, dropping some. This sample has about 180,000 clones; around 90% occur once, and the top ten carry 1.2% to 1.5%. This sample is drawn from a study of control samples from healthy donors and cancer patients. The sequenced material came from blood. This sequence was found in a woman between 50 and 59 years old in good health.

The CDR3 spells CASSTPSGGYADTQYF. As DNA, the CDR3 is TGCGCCAGCAGCACCCCTAGCGGGGGGTACGCAGATACGCAGTATTTT. The J gene is TRBJ2-3, the V gene TRBV5-1; 11 bases agree with TRBD2. The V gene's germline CDR1 is SGHRS and CDR2 YFSETQ. The CDR3 runs to 16 residues. The V and J ends lost 4 bases and 4 bases, in that order; junction bases with no gene match: 8.